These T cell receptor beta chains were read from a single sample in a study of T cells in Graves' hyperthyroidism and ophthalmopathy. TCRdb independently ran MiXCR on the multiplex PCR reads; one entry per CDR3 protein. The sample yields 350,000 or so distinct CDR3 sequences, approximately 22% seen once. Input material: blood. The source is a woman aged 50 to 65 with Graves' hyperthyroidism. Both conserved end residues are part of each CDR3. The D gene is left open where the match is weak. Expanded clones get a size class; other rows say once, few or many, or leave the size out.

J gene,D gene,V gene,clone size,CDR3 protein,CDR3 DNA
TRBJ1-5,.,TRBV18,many,CASSPQMGVNQPQHF,TGTGCCAGCTCACCACAAATGGGCGTCAATCAGCCCCAGCATTTT
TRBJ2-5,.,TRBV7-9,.,CASRPLSIETQYF,TGTGCCAGCCGACCCCTATCGATTGAGACCCAGTACTTC
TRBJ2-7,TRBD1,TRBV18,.,CASSHSGQGDEQYF,TGTGCCAGCTCGCACTCGGGACAGGGAGACGAGCAGTACTTC
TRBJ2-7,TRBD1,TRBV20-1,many,CSATSPGTGNNEQYF,TGCAGTGCAACCAGTCCCGGGACAGGGAACAACGAGCAGTACTTC
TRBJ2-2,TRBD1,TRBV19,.,CASSIGTGANTGELFF,TGTGCCAGTAGTATAGGGACAGGGGCGAACACCGGGGAGCTGTTTTTT
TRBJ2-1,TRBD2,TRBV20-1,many,CSVFPGTTGGEQFF,TGCAGTGTATTCCCCGGGACTACGGGTGGTGAGCAGTTCTTC
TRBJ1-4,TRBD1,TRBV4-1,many,CASSHKVQGAVANEKLFF,TGCGCCAGCAGCCATAAGGTCCAGGGGGCGGTTGCTAATGAAAAACTGTTTTTT
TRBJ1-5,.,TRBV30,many,CAWSVGSRQPQHF,TGTGCCTGGAGTGTTGGCTCCAGGCAGCCCCAGCATTTT
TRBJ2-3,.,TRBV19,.,CASSTGQRTDTQYF,TGTGCCAGTAGTACCGGACAGCGCACAGATACGCAGTATTTT
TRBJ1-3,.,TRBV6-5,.,CASSYSGAGTGNTIYF,TGTGCCAGCAGTTACTCGGGGGCAGGGACTGGAAACACCATATATTTT
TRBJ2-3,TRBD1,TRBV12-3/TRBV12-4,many,CASQDILTGGMDTQYF,TGTGCCAGCCAAGATATCTTGACAGGGGGCATGGATACGCAGTATTTT
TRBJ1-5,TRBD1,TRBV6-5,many,CASSYPKDRGQNQPQHF,TGTGCCAGCAGTTACCCAAAGGACAGGGGCCAAAATCAGCCCCAGCATTTT
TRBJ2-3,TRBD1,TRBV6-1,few,CASSQRQGPSTQYF,TGTGCCAGCAGTCAGAGACAGGGCCCGAGCACGCAGTATTTT
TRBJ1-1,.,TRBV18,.,CASSPPTSALNTEAFF,TGTGCCAGCTCACCACCTACCAGCGCACTGAACACTGAAGCTTTCTTT
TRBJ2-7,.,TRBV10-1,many,CASSERGAVSEQYF,TGCGCCAGCAGTGAGCGTGGGGCAGTATCCGAGCAGTACTTC
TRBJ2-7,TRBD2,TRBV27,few,CASRTSGRARQYF,TGTGCCAGCAGAACTAGCGGGAGGGCTCGGCAGTACTTC
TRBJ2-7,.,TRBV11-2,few,CASSSEEQYF,TGTGCCAGCAGCTCAGAAGAGCAGTACTTC
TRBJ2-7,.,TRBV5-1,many,CASSLGREYHEQYF,TGCGCCAGCAGCTTGGGTCGGGAGTACCACGAGCAGTACTTC
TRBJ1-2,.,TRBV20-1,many,CSAKGRLDYGYTF,TGCAGTGCTAAGGGCCGACTGGACTATGGCTACACCTTC
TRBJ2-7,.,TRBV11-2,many,CASSLIGRDEQYF,TGTGCCAGCAGCTTAATCGGGCGTGACGAGCAGTACTTC
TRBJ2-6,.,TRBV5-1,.,CASSLRVDGANVLTF,TGCGCCAGCAGCTTGAGGGTAGACGGGGCCAACGTCCTGACTTTC
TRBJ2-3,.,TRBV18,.,CASSPGAGDTQYF,TGTGCCAGCTCACCGGGGGCAGGGGATACGCAGTATTTT
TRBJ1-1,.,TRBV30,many,CAWSRRGNTEAFF,TGTGCCTGGAGTAGGCGGGGTAACACTGAAGCTTTCTTT
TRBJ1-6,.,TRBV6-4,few,CASSDWGGSLHF,TGTGCCAGCAGTGATTGGGGGGGATCCCTCCACTTT
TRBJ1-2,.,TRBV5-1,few,CASSLERGVGYGYTF,TGCGCCAGCAGCTTGGAAAGAGGGGTCGGCTATGGCTACACCTTC
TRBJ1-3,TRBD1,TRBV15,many,CATSLRRQGASGNTIYF,TGTGCCACCAGCCTAAGGCGGCAGGGGGCCTCTGGAAACACCATATATTTT
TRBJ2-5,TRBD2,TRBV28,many,CASSLPGGVETQYF,TGTGCCAGCAGTTTACCGGGAGGGGTAGAGACCCAGTACTTC
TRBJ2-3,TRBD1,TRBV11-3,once,CASSSRQGENTQYF,TGTGCCAGCAGCTCCAGACAGGGGGAAAATACGCAGTATTTT
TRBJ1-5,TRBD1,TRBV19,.,CASSTTGTNQPQHF,TGTGCCAGTAGTACGACAGGGACTAATCAGCCCCAGCATTTT
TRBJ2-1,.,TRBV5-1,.,CASSLGGGKGNEQFF,TGCGCCAGCAGCTTGGGAGGCGGGAAGGGCAATGAGCAGTTCTTC
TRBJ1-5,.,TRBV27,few,CASRSRQINQPQHF,TGTGCCAGCAGATCCCGACAGATCAATCAGCCCCAGCATTTT
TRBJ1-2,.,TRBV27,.,CASRPQNSYGYTF,TGTGCCAGCAGACCACAGAACTCCTATGGCTACACCTTC
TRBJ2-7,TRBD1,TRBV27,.,CASSSNWGQGAYEQYF,TGTGCCAGCAGTTCCAATTGGGGACAGGGGGCGTACGAGCAGTACTTC
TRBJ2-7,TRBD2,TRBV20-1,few,CSARISWTSGSYEQYF,TGCAGTGCTAGAATCTCATGGACTAGCGGTTCTTACGAGCAGTACTTC
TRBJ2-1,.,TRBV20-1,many,CSGQGGNEQFF,TGCAGCGGTCAGGGAGGCAATGAGCAGTTCTTC
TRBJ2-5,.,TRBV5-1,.,CASSLAGQDQETQYF,TGCGCCAGCAGCTTGGCAGGCCAGGACCAAGAGACCCAGTACTTC